Listed below are T cell receptor beta chains from one sample, sequenced in a study of blood T cell repertoires in COVID-19. Profiling relied on immunoSEQ multiplex PCR, and the TCRdb table lists in-frame clones only, not all of them. This sample has 35,000 to 45,000 clones; about 86% occur once, and the top ten carry 59%. Sequenced sample: peripheral blood. The receptors here all came from a man aged 70-80 years with acute or convalescent COVID-19. CDR3s include the opening cysteine and the closing phenylalanine or tryptophan. D genes are given only for firm matches. Clone size appears in some rows only: once, few, many, or a class for an expanded clone.

CDR3 length	clone size	V gene	J gene	D gene	CDR3 DNA	CDR3 protein
14	-	TRBV7-2	TRBJ1-6	-	TGTGCCAGCAGCTTAGGGAGGGCCAATTCACCCCTCCACTTT	CASSLGRANSPLHF
15	-	TRBV4-2	TRBJ2-5	-	TGTGCCAGCAGCGCCCAGGGGCGTCCGGAAGAGACCCAGTACTTC	CASSAQGRPEETQYF
16	-	TRBV7-6	TRBJ1-4	TRBD1	TGTGCCAGCAGCTTATACGGACAGGGAACTAATGAAAAACTGTTTTTT	CASSLYGQGTNEKLFF
14	-	TRBV19	TRBJ2-1	-	TGTGCCAGTAGTACCCACAGGGATTTCAATGAGCAGTTCTTC	CASSTHRDFNEQFF
13	-	TRBV18	TRBJ1-1	-	TGTGCCAGCTCATCGGACAGGAACACTGAAGCTTTCTTT	CASSSDRNTEAFF
14	-	TRBV28	TRBJ1-1	-	TGTGCCAGCACCAAACAGGCTATGAACACTGAAGCTTTCTTT	CASTKQAMNTEAFF
18	-	TRBV19	TRBJ2-1	-	TGTGCCAGTAGGGTAGGGGGAGTGAGTGCCAGCTCCTACAATGAGCAGTTCTTC	CASRVGGVSASSYNEQFF
17	-	TRBV23-1	TRBJ2-2	TRBD1	TGCGCCAGCAGTCAATGCGGGACAGGGGGCGGATCCGGGGAGCTGTTTTTT	CASSQCGTGGGSGELFF
14	-	TRBV7-6	TRBJ1-3	-	TGTGCCAGCAGCCTAGACAGTCACGGAAACACCATATATTTT	CASSLDSHGNTIYF
14	-	TRBV30	TRBJ2-5	-	TGTGCCTGGACCCTTAACAGGGGAGGAGAGACCCAGTACTTC	CAWTLNRGGETQYF
14	once	TRBV10-3	TRBJ2-3	-	TGTGCCATCAGTGTCGCGGCTGCCCCAGATACGCAGTATTTT	CAISVAAAPDTQYF
13	-	TRBV5-1	TRBJ1-2	-	TGCGCCAGCAGCTTGACACCGGAGAGTGGCTACACCTTC	CASSLTPESGYTF
13	-	TRBV30	TRBJ2-5	-	TGTGCCTGGAGTGTACGACTAGGAGAGACCCAGTACTTC	CAWSVRLGETQYF
14	-	TRBV15	TRBJ2-2	-	TGTGCCACCAGCAGAGATACGAGGGCCGGGGAGCTGTTTTTT	CATSRDTRAGELFF
15	once	TRBV7-2	TRBJ1-6	-	TGTGCCAGCAGCTTAGGAGCAGGGTGGAATTCACCCCTCCACTTT	CASSLGAGWNSPLHF